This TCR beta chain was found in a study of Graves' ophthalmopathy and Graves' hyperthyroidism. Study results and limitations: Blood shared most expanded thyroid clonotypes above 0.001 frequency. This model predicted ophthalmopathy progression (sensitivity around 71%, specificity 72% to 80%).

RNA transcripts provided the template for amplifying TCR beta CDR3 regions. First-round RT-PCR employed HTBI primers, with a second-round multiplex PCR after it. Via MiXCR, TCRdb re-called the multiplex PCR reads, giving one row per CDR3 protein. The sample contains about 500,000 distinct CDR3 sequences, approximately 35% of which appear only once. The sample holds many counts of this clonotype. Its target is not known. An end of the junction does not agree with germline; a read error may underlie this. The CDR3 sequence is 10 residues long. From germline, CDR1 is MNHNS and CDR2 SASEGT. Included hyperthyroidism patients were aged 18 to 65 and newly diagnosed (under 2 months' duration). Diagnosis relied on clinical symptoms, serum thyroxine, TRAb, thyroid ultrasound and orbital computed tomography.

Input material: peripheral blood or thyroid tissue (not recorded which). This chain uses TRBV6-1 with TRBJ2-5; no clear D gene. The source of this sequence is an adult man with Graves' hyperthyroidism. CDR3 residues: CASREETQYF. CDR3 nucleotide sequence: TGTGCCAGCAGGGAAGAGACCCAGTACTTC.